This paragraph covers one T cell receptor beta chain sequence. Its antigen is as yet unknown. Uncontrolled infection, other autoimmune disease, pregnancy or lactation led to exclusion. Orbital computed tomography and thyroid ultrasound, together with serum TRAb and thyroxine and clinical symptoms, were used for diagnoses. RNA transcripts served as the template for amplifying TCR beta CDR3 regions. Primed by the HTBI set, a first-round RT-PCR was run on the TCR CDR3. MiXCR was run by TCRdb on the multiplex PCR reads, yielding one entry per CDR3 protein. The data hold 480,000 or so distinct CDR3 sequences, with approximately 48% observed a single time. This sample is drawn from a study of T cells in Graves' hyperthyroidism and ophthalmopathy. The study's findings and limits: Among clonotypes expanded in thyroid above 0.001, most were also found in blood. Ophthalmopathy was predicted by the model a median of roughly 6.7 months ahead of onset.

Per the germline V gene, CDR1 is PRHDT and CDR2 is FYEKMQ (reference sequence). With V trimmed by 3 bases and J by 7 bases, 6 bases remained unmatched. The CDR3 extends over 15 amino acids. Source material: peripheral blood or thyroid tissue (not recorded which). The chain recombines TRBV13 with TRBJ1-6; 7 bases fit TRBD1. The TCR originated in an adult woman with Graves' disease, either hyperthyroidism or ophthalmopathy (not recorded which). The CDR3 DNA reads TGTGCCAGCAGCTTCTCGACAGGGCGAAATTCACCCCTCCACTTT. Translating it yields CASSFSTGRNSPLHF.